The 27 T cell receptor beta chains in this list originate from one sample, sequenced in a study of post-analysis software for immune sequencing data. Study observations and caveats: Patients carried five TRBV segments more frequently than controls did, and TRBV5-6, TRBV5-1 and TRBV20-1 were among them.

Sequencing libraries made from TCR beta cDNA carried unique molecular identifiers. TCRdb re-derived calls from the PCR reads in MiXCR, one entry per CDR3 protein. In the table there are about 820,000 distinct CDR3 sequences, about 53% of which are singletons. Their antigens remain unidentified. The sequencing sample was made of blood. These receptors originate from a girl aged 5-17 years with multiple sclerosis.

The gene calls are TRBV20-1 and TRBJ2-1, with 8 bases aligning to TRBD1. After removal of 5 bases from V and 7 bases from J, the junction contained 7 bases not matched to a gene. From germline, CDR1 is DFQATT and CDR2 SNEGSKA (reference sequence). The CDR3 consists of 13 residues. The CDR3 is CSAPTQGANEQFF. The CDR3 coding sequence is TGCAGTGCTCCAACTCAGGGGGCGAATGAGCAGTTCTTC.

This chain joins TRBV20-1 and TRBJ2-7, with D possibly matching TRBD2 (6 bases). This CDR3 spans 14 amino acids. Germline values: CDR1 DFQATT, CDR2 SNEGSKA (reference sequence). The V gene lost 3 bases and the J gene lost 4 bases, with 16 bases spanning the gap. The DNA for the CDR3 is TGCAGTGCTAGTGCCGGGGCGCGGGGTTACGAGCAGTACTTC. It specifies CSASAGARGYEQYF.

This clonotype appeared a few times. V and J are TRBV7-9 and TRBJ2-1, with D unclear. The CDR3 totals 16 residues. With 3 bases removed from V and 3 bases from J, the gap between germline ends came to 15 bases. Germline CDR1 and CDR2: SEHNR and FQNEAQ (reference sequence). The CDR3 bases are TGTGCCAGCAGCTTTCAGGTCCCCTTTGGCTACAATGAGCAGTTCTTC. Encoded protein: CASSFQVPFGYNEQFF.

The chain carries TRBV11-2 and TRBJ2-3, with D unresolved. Per the germline V gene, CDR1 is SGHAT and CDR2 is FQNNGV. This CDR3 has 16 amino acids. V lost 5 bases, J lost 6 bases, and 21 bases lay in between. This CDR3 is CASSLVVLGIIDTQYF. CDR3 DNA: TGTGCCAGCAGCCTAGTAGTCCTGGGCATTATCGATACGCAGTATTTT.

This sequence joins TRBV5-1 and TRBJ2-5; D call uncertain. CDR1 SGHRS and CDR2 YFSETQ come from the germline V gene. Deletions cut 0 bases from V and 3 bases from J, with 6 bases between. The CDR3 loop spans 13 amino acids. The CDR3 DNA is TGCGCCAGCAGCTTGGCACTAAAAGAGACCCAGTACTTC. Protein sequence: CASSLALKETQYF.

The rearrangement uses TRBV5-6 and TRBJ2-7, with 7 bases lining up with TRBD2. Germline assignment: CDR1 SGHDT and CDR2 YYEEEE. The junction had 5 bases not matched to a gene; V was cut back by 4 bases and J by 1 base. This CDR3 region has 14 residues. The CDR3, as DNA: TGTGCCAGCAGCCCGTCGCGGGAGTCCTACGAGCAGTACTTC. As protein: CASSPSRESYEQYF.

The V and J genes are TRBV4-1 and TRBJ2-1; 7 nucleotides match TRBD2. The ends lost 0 bases at V and 4 bases at J; junction bases unmatched: 3. The germline V gene has CDR1 MGHRA and CDR2 YSYEKL. The CDR3 length is 15 residues. The CDR3 bases are TGCGCCAGCAGCCAAGATATCGGGGGGTACAATGAGCAGTTCTTC. It translates to CASSQDIGGYNEQFF.

V usage is TRBV29-1 and J usage is TRBJ2-1; TRBD1 might be the D (5 bases). The length of the CDR3 is 14 residues. Trimming stripped 6 bases from V and 4 bases from J, with 16 bases between. Germline loops: CDR1 SQVTM, CDR2 ANQGSEA. CDR3 bases: TGCAGCGTCGGCGTGGCAGGGCCTTACAATGAGCAGTTCTTC. Amino acids: CSVGVAGPYNEQFF.

The chain recombines TRBV20-1 with TRBJ2-5; possibly TRBD1 for D (6 bases). CDR3 length: 12 residues. CDR1 is DFQATT, CDR2 SNEGSKA, per germline (reference sequence). Trimming removed 0 bases from V and 11 bases from J, with 13 bases in between. The CDR3 region is CSARDRDNEQYF. In DNA, the CDR3 is TGCAGTGCTAGAGATCGGGACAATGAGCAGTACTTC.

J is TRBJ2-5 and V is TRBV20-1; D remains ambiguous. The end of the DNA is better explained by TRBJ2-7, so the J call may be wrong. This CDR3 contains 12 residues. The germline V gene encodes CDR1 DFQATT and CDR2 SNEGSKA (reference sequence). CDR3 nucleotides: TGCAGTGCCAGATGGGAACTCTACGAGCAGTACTTC. Amino acid sequence: CSARWELYEQYF.

The genes are TRBV3-1 and TRBJ2-1; 12 nucleotides line up with TRBD2. This CDR3 has 16 residues. J gave up 7 bases and V 2 bases, and 6 bases lay outside the gene matches. The germline V gene has CDR1 LGHDT and CDR2 YNNKEL (reference sequence). CDR3 region: CASSQLAGGGKNEQFF. The DNA for the CDR3 is TGTGCCAGCAGCCAACTAGCGGGGGGGGGTAAAAATGAGCAGTTCTTC.

As DNA, the CDR3 is TGCAGCGTTGAAGGTAAACTTCACTACAATGAGCAGTTCTTC. Protein: CSVEGKLHYNEQFF. The V and J genes are TRBV29-1 and TRBJ2-1; no firm D call. This CDR3 comprises 14 residues. CDR1 is SQVTM, CDR2 ANQGSEA, per germline. Trimming stripped 1 base from V and 3 bases from J, with 10 bases between.

The chain joins TRBV12-3 or TRBV12-4 to TRBJ2-1; 9 nucleotides line up with TRBD2. This CDR3 is built from 13 residues. V trimming: 6 bases; J trimming: 5 bases; junction bases outside the gene matches: 2. The CDR3 reads CASRTSGNNEQFF. CDR3 in DNA: TGTGCCAGCAGGACTAGCGGCAACAATGAGCAGTTCTTC.

The rearrangement links TRBV27 to TRBJ2-3, with D maybe TRBD1 (6 bases). The CDR3 covers 16 residues. Germline loops: CDR1 MNHEY, CDR2 SMNVEV (reference sequence). V shed 2 bases and J shed 1 base, with 13 bases lying between them. This CDR3 reads CASSLGSGARTDTQYF. CDR3 bases: TGTGCCAGCAGTTTAGGTTCAGGGGCCCGCACAGATACGCAGTATTTT.

The chain employs TRBV12-3 or TRBV12-4 and TRBJ2-1; 7 bases map to TRBD2. The V segment lost 3 bases and the J segment 5 bases; nucleotides outside the gene matches: 7. The CDR3 has 15 residues. CDR3 sequence: CASSLGGRPNNEQFF. CDR3 in DNA: TGTGCCAGCAGTTTGGGCGGGAGACCCAACAATGAGCAGTTCTTC.

V gene TRBV13 combines with J gene TRBJ2-1; 9 positions agree with TRBD2. The germline V gene encodes CDR1 PRHDT and CDR2 FYEKMQ (reference sequence). J lost 7 bases, V lost 2 bases, and 6 bases had no gene match. This CDR3 is built from 15 residues. CDR3 in amino acids: CASSLRAGGQNEQFF. For the CDR3, the DNA is TGTGCCAGCAGCTTAAGAGCGGGGGGACAGAATGAGCAGTTCTTC.

The chain has TRBV5-1 and TRBJ2-1; 9 bases line up with TRBD1. The germline CDR1 and CDR2 sequences are SGHRS and YFSETQ. The CDR3 has 16 amino acids. After removal of 7 bases from V and 7 bases from J, the junction contained 15 bases not matched to a gene. CDR3 sequence: CASSRGHRGLGNEQFF. Here the CDR3 DNA reads TGCGCCAGCTCCCGTGGGCACAGGGGGCTGGGGAATGAGCAGTTCTTC.

This clonotype was picked up a small number of times. The J gene is TRBJ2-1, the V gene TRBV15, with TRBD2 matching 11 bases. This CDR3 spans 15 amino acids. The ends lost 4 bases at V and 6 bases at J; junction bases unmatched: 5. Germline V gene lookup returns CDR1 LNHNV and CDR2 YYDKDF (reference sequence). CDR3 residues: CATSTGTSGFNEQFF. CDR3 sequence (DNA): TGTGCCACCAGCACCGGGACTAGCGGCTTCAATGAGCAGTTCTTC.

This chain links TRBV5-1 with TRBJ2-3; unclear D gene. V lost 1 base to trimming and J lost 3 bases, with 9 bases between them. This CDR3 region has 14 residues. The germline gives CDR1 SGHRS, CDR2 YFSETQ. The chain's CDR3 is CASSLNPVTDTQYF. CDR3 bases: TGCGCCAGCAGCTTGAATCCTGTGACAGATACGCAGTATTTT.

The chain is built from TRBV20-1 and TRBJ2-5; 15 nucleotides align to TRBD2. The CDR3 sequence is 13 residues long. In germline, CDR1 is DFQATT, CDR2 SNEGSKA (reference sequence). Germline trimming cut 8 bases from V and 11 bases from J; bases unmatched to any gene: 9. The CDR3 DNA follows: TGCAGTTTAGGGACTAGCGGGAGGAATGAGCAGTACTTC. This translates into CSLGTSGRNEQYF.

V and J are TRBV5-1 and TRBJ2-7; TRBD1 might be the D (6 bases). The CDR3 extends over 12 amino acids. The V and J ends lost 4 bases and 4 bases respectively, with 9 bases between them. Germline V CDR1 and CDR2: SGHRS, YFSETQ. Written as DNA, the CDR3 is TGCGCCAGCAGCACAACAGGGTACGAGCAGTACTTC. This sequence encodes CASSTTGYEQYF.

The rearrangement uses TRBV20-1 and TRBJ1-5, with a weak D call TRBD1 (5 bases). CDR3 length: 15 residues. V was clipped by 5 bases and J by 0 bases, with 14 bases between them. Per germline, CDR1 DFQATT and CDR2 SNEGSKA (reference sequence). CDR3 in DNA: TGCAGTGCTGTTCTCGGGACGGATAGCAATCAGCCCCAGCATTTT. It codes for CSAVLGTDSNQPQHF.

This clonotype turned up a few times. The chain has TRBV29-1 and TRBJ2-1; 7 bases align to TRBD1. The CDR3 sequence is 13 residues long. Germline V gene lookup returns CDR1 SQVTM and CDR2 ANQGSEA. V was pared by 7 bases and J by 3 bases, with 6 bases of the junction left unmatched. CDR3 nucleotides: TGCAGCGCCGTGACAGGGATCTACAATGAGCAGTTCTTC. This codes for CSAVTGIYNEQFF.

The sample holds many counts of this clonotype. The CDR3 here is CASIGGVVKNIQYF. The CDR3 bases are TGTGCCAGCATCGGGGGGGTAGTCAAAAACATTCAGTACTTC. The chain joins TRBV28 to TRBJ2-4, with 8 bases lining up with TRBD2. The V and J ends lost 7 bases and 3 bases, in that order; junction bases with no gene match: 5. The CDR3 contains 14 residues. Germline values: CDR1 MDHEN, CDR2 SYDVKM.

The J gene is TRBJ1-1, the V gene TRBV29-1; 9 nucleotides line up with TRBD1. Losses at the gene ends were 4 bases for V and 0 bases for J; bases not matched to a gene: 6. Germline values: CDR1 SQVTM, CDR2 ANQGSEA. The CDR3 has 15 residues. Written as DNA, the CDR3 is TGCAGCGTTGCCCTCGGGACAGGGCTGAACACTGAAGCTTTCTTT. It yields the protein CSVALGTGLNTEAFF.

The rearrangement uses TRBV9 and TRBJ2-4, with 13 bases identical to TRBD2. The J segment lost 1 base and the V segment lost 4 bases, leaving 5 bases of the junction unmatched. Per the germline V gene, CDR1 is SGDLS and CDR2 is YYNGEE. This CDR3 is 17 amino acids long. CDR3 DNA sequence: TGTGCCAGCAGCTCGACTAGCGGGAGGTCGGCCAAAAACATTCAGTACTTC. Protein: CASSSTSGRSAKNIQYF.

This clonotype was observed a few times. V is TRBV5-5 and J is TRBJ1-2; 7 nucleotides line up with TRBD1. V shed 1 base and J 5 bases; nucleotides not matched to a gene: 8. The CDR3 runs to 15 residues. CDR1 and CDR2 from the germline V gene are SGHKS and YYEKEE (reference sequence). Here the CDR3 reads CASSLFGRGSYGYTF. The CDR3, as DNA: TGTGCCAGCAGCTTGTTCGGCAGGGGGTCTTATGGCTACACCTTC.